The 4 T cell receptor beta chains below all came from one sample that was sequenced in a study of cytomegalovirus exposure and HLA in healthy donors. The PCR was carried out with 60 Vbeta primers and 13 Jbeta primers. Data came from immunoSEQ multiplex PCR; TCRdb stores just in-frame clones and leaves some out. The table has 120,000 or so clones, 10% seen once. Sequencing was performed on PBMCs. The receptor source for this set is a woman aged 18-29 years in good health and CMV-seropositive.

The CDR3 protein is CSASREQYF. The CDR3 region has the DNA TGCAGTGCTAGCCGCGAGCAGTACTTC. The chain joins TRBV20-1 to TRBJ2-7; D is unclear. V lost 3 bases to trimming and J lost 6 bases, with 3 bases between them. This CDR3 is 9 amino acids long. CDR1 DFQATT and CDR2 SNEGSKA come from the germline V gene (reference sequence).

This clone was seen more than once but under ten times. The CDR3 sequence is CASSPRGRNEQFF. The CDR3 nucleotides read TGTGCCAGCAGCCCACGAGGCCGGAATGAGCAGTTCTTC. The rearrangement uses TRBV5-4 and TRBJ2-1; D not certain. Trimming left V 4 bases short and J 7 bases short, with 12 bases between. Per germline, CDR1 SGHNT and CDR2 YYREEE (reference sequence). The CDR3 is 13 amino acids. Combining the CDR3 with reference TRBV5-4 and TRBJ2-1 gives the whole variable domain ETGVTQSPTHLIKTRGQQVTLRCSSQSGHNTVSWYQQALGQGPQFIFQYYREEENGRGNFPPRFSGLQFPNYSSELNVNALELDDSALYLCASSPRGRNEQFFGPGTRLTVL.

This chain joins TRBV18 and TRBJ2-1; 9 nucleotides match TRBD2. With V trimmed by 0 bases and J by 7 bases, 10 bases remained unmatched. The CDR3 consists of 17 residues. Germline CDR1 KGHSH, CDR2 LQKENI. This CDR3 reads CASSPPLAGVYGNEQFF. DNA of the CDR3: TGTGCCAGCTCACCACCATTAGCGGGAGTTTATGGTAATGAGCAGTTCTTC.

This rearrangement joins TRBV5-1 to TRBJ2-3; 12 bases map to TRBD2. V shed 2 bases, J shed 2 bases, and the junction held 3 bases outside the gene matches. Germline values: CDR1 SGHRS, CDR2 YFSETQ. CDR3 length: 16 residues. CDR3 protein: CASSLGLAGSTDTQYF. CDR3 sequence (DNA): TGCGCCAGCAGCTTAGGACTAGCGGGATCCACAGATACGCAGTATTTT.